Listed below are T cell receptor beta chains from one sample, sequenced in a study of blood T cell repertoires in COVID-19. Method: immunoSEQ multiplex PCR; TCRdb's copy keeps in-frame clones and lacks some. The sample contains roughly 260,000 clones, about 88% of which appear only once. Specimen: peripheral blood. Receptors originate from a woman in her thirties or forties who had recovered from COVID-19. Both conserved end residues are part of each CDR3. Each record gives: V gene, D gene, J gene, clone size, CDR3 DNA, CDR3 protein. D genes are given only for firm matches. Clone size is stated in some rows and not others, as once, few, many or a class when expanded.

v_call: TRBV7-7; d_call: TRBD1; j_call: TRBJ2-2; clone_size: NA; cdr3_nt: TGTGCTAGCAGCTTAACGGGCGGGACAGGGAGGACCGGGGAGCTGTTTTTT; cdr3_aa: CASSLTGGTGRTGELFF
v_call: TRBV11-2; d_call: NA; j_call: TRBJ1-2; clone_size: NA; cdr3_nt: TGTGCCAGCAGCTTTGGGGGGGGAAAACCCGGTAGGCATGGCTACACCTTC; cdr3_aa: CASSFGGGKPGRHGYTF
v_call: TRBV11-3; d_call: TRBD2; j_call: TRBJ2-7; clone_size: NA; cdr3_nt: TGTGCCAGCAGCTTGCTAGCGGGGTCCTACGAGCAGTACTTC; cdr3_aa: CASSLLAGSYEQYF
v_call: TRBV12-5; d_call: TRBD2; j_call: TRBJ2-2; clone_size: NA; cdr3_nt: TGTGCTAGTGGCCATCCGGGACTAGCCGTCACCGGGGAGCTGTTTTTT; cdr3_aa: CASGHPGLAVTGELFF
v_call: TRBV5-1; d_call: TRBD2; j_call: TRBJ2-3; clone_size: few; cdr3_nt: TGCGCCAGCAGCCGCACTAGCGGGGGGGCAGATACGCAGTATTTT; cdr3_aa: CASSRTSGGADTQYF
v_call: TRBV6-1; d_call: NA; j_call: TRBJ2-5; clone_size: NA; cdr3_nt: TGTGCCAGCAGTGAAGGACAGGTTCCCCAAGAGACCCAGTACTTC; cdr3_aa: CASSEGQVPQETQYF
v_call: TRBV5-1; d_call: NA; j_call: TRBJ1-1; clone_size: NA; cdr3_nt: TGCGCCAGCAGCTTGATCAGCGGGAGCAACACTGAAGCTTTCTTT; cdr3_aa: CASSLISGSNTEAFF
v_call: TRBV4-3; d_call: NA; j_call: TRBJ1-5; clone_size: once; cdr3_nt: TGCGCCAGCAGCCTGACTTATCAGGGGAATCAGCCCCAGCATTTT; cdr3_aa: CASSLTYQGNQPQHF
v_call: TRBV24-1; d_call: NA; j_call: TRBJ2-2; clone_size: NA; cdr3_nt: TGTGCCACCAGTGATATCGACAGTTACACCGGGGAGCTGTTTTTT; cdr3_aa: CATSDIDSYTGELFF
v_call: TRBV9; d_call: NA; j_call: TRBJ2-2; clone_size: NA; cdr3_nt: TGTGCCAGCAGCCCGGGGGGCCGGGAGCTGTTTTTT; cdr3_aa: CASSPGGRELFF
v_call: TRBV4-3; d_call: NA; j_call: TRBJ1-2; clone_size: NA; cdr3_nt: TGCGCCAGCAGCCAAGGCGAACAGAGCTATGGCTACACCTTC; cdr3_aa: CASSQGEQSYGYTF
v_call: TRBV19; d_call: NA; j_call: TRBJ1-2; clone_size: NA; cdr3_nt: TGTGCCAGTCGGGCCGCAGGGTCCAACTATGGCTACACCTTC; cdr3_aa: CASRAAGSNYGYTF
v_call: TRBV9; d_call: TRBD1; j_call: TRBJ1-2; clone_size: NA; cdr3_nt: TGTGCCAGCAGCGTTTTGGACAGGGGGGGAGGCTACACCTTC; cdr3_aa: CASSVLDRGGGYTF
v_call: TRBV3-1/TRBV3-2; d_call: NA; j_call: TRBJ2-2; clone_size: NA; cdr3_nt: TGTGCCAGCAGACAGGGTGGGTCCGGGGAGCTGTTTTTT; cdr3_aa: CASRQGGSGELFF
v_call: TRBV6-1; d_call: NA; j_call: TRBJ1-5; clone_size: NA; cdr3_nt: TGTGCCAGCAGTGAGACAGCTAATCAGCCCCAGCATTTT; cdr3_aa: CASSETANQPQHF
v_call: TRBV6-5; d_call: NA; j_call: TRBJ1-2; clone_size: NA; cdr3_nt: TGTGCCAGCAGTTACGGGGGGAACTATGGCTACACCTTC; cdr3_aa: CASSYGGNYGYTF
v_call: TRBV2; d_call: TRBD2; j_call: TRBJ2-7; clone_size: NA; cdr3_nt: TGTGCCAGCAGGGAAACTAGCGGAACCGCCTACGAGCAGTACTTC; cdr3_aa: CASRETSGTAYEQYF
v_call: TRBV7-2; d_call: NA; j_call: TRBJ1-3; clone_size: NA; cdr3_nt: TGTGCCAGCAGCCCCACGACAGGTAGTCGAAACACCATATATTTT; cdr3_aa: CASSPTTGSRNTIYF
v_call: TRBV4-3; d_call: TRBD2; j_call: TRBJ2-7; clone_size: NA; cdr3_nt: TGCGCCAGCAGCCAATTTCGGGGGGAGTGGTACGAGCAGTACTTC; cdr3_aa: CASSQFRGEWYEQYF
v_call: TRBV4-1; d_call: NA; j_call: TRBJ1-3; clone_size: NA; cdr3_nt: TGCGCCAGCAGCCAAGAACCCCCGGGGCACAGGGTATATGGAAACACCATATATTTT; cdr3_aa: CASSQEPPGHRVYGNTIYF
v_call: TRBV5-1; d_call: TRBD2; j_call: TRBJ2-3; clone_size: once; cdr3_nt: TGCGCCAGCACGCGGACTAGCGGAAGAAGCACAGATACGCAGTATTTT; cdr3_aa: CASTRTSGRSTDTQYF
v_call: TRBV7-2; d_call: TRBD1; j_call: TRBJ1-1; clone_size: NA; cdr3_nt: TGTGCCAGCAGCTCCGGGACAGTAATCGATGGGAAAGCTTTCTTT; cdr3_aa: CASSSGTVIDGKAFF
v_call: TRBV11-2; d_call: NA; j_call: TRBJ2-7; clone_size: once; cdr3_nt: TGTGCCAGCAGCTTAGAGAGGGGGGGCTACTACGAGCAGTACTTC; cdr3_aa: CASSLERGGYYEQYF
v_call: TRBV3-1/TRBV3-2; d_call: NA; j_call: TRBJ2-7; clone_size: NA; cdr3_nt: TGTGCCAGCAGCCAAAGCGGGTCCCGGGACGAGCAGTACTTC; cdr3_aa: CASSQSGSRDEQYF
v_call: TRBV3-1/TRBV3-2; d_call: NA; j_call: TRBJ1-1; clone_size: NA; cdr3_nt: TGTGCCAGCAGCCAAGGGGGGGGGCTGGCTTTCTTT; cdr3_aa: CASSQGGGLAFF
v_call: TRBV4-1; d_call: NA; j_call: TRBJ2-7; clone_size: NA; cdr3_nt: TGCGCCAGCAGCCAAGATCAGGCTCAGGACGGGAGCTCCTACGAGCAGTACTTC; cdr3_aa: CASSQDQAQDGSSYEQYF
v_call: TRBV9; d_call: NA; j_call: TRBJ2-7; clone_size: NA; cdr3_nt: TGTGCCAGCAGCGTAGTCCCAGGGGCGATAAACGAGCAGTACTTC; cdr3_aa: CASSVVPGAINEQYF
v_call: TRBV5-1; d_call: TRBD1; j_call: TRBJ1-2; clone_size: NA; cdr3_nt: TGCGCCAGCAGCAATTCTGGGACAGCTAACTATGGCTACACCTTC; cdr3_aa: CASSNSGTANYGYTF
v_call: TRBV14; d_call: TRBD1; j_call: TRBJ2-7; clone_size: many; cdr3_nt: TGTGCCAGCAGCCGTCGGACAGGGCAAACAGACTACGAGCAGTACTTC; cdr3_aa: CASSRRTGQTDYEQYF
v_call: TRBV12-5; d_call: NA; j_call: TRBJ2-1; clone_size: NA; cdr3_nt: TGTGCTAGTGGGGCCGCCTACAATGAGCAGTTCTTC; cdr3_aa: CASGAAYNEQFF
v_call: TRBV4-2; d_call: NA; j_call: TRBJ2-5; clone_size: NA; cdr3_nt: TGTGCCAGCAGCCAATCCCGGGGGCAAGAGACCCAGTACTTC; cdr3_aa: CASSQSRGQETQYF
v_call: TRBV27; d_call: NA; j_call: TRBJ1-2; clone_size: NA; cdr3_nt: TGTGCCAGCCGAGAGCGGGGTGGTAACTATGGCTACACCTTC; cdr3_aa: CASRERGGNYGYTF
v_call: TRBV7-9; d_call: TRBD1; j_call: TRBJ2-7; clone_size: NA; cdr3_nt: TGTGCCAGCAGCTCACTTCCCGGGACAGGGGTGACCGTCGAGCAGTACTTC; cdr3_aa: CASSSLPGTGVTVEQYF
v_call: TRBV2; d_call: TRBD1; j_call: TRBJ2-3; clone_size: NA; cdr3_nt: TGTGCCAGCAGGGACAGGGGATCGGGCACAGATACGCAGTATTTT; cdr3_aa: CASRDRGSGTDTQYF
v_call: TRBV19; d_call: NA; j_call: TRBJ2-2; clone_size: NA; cdr3_nt: TGTGCCAGTAGTATCGGGACATTCGTCCCCACCGGGGAGCTGTTTTTT; cdr3_aa: CASSIGTFVPTGELFF
v_call: TRBV2; d_call: TRBD2; j_call: TRBJ2-1; clone_size: NA; cdr3_nt: TGTGCCAGCAGTGATAGGCTGCTCGGGGGGGAGCAGTTCTTC; cdr3_aa: CASSDRLLGGEQFF
v_call: TRBV25-1; d_call: NA; j_call: TRBJ1-1; clone_size: NA; cdr3_nt: TGTGCCAGCAGCCCGACACCGAGGAACACTGAAGCTTTCTTT; cdr3_aa: CASSPTPRNTEAFF
v_call: TRBV6-5; d_call: NA; j_call: TRBJ1-1; clone_size: NA; cdr3_nt: TGTGCCAGCATAGAATCCAGGTCTTACACTGAAGCTTTCTTT; cdr3_aa: CASIESRSYTEAFF
v_call: TRBV19; d_call: NA; j_call: TRBJ1-3; clone_size: NA; cdr3_nt: TGTGCCAGTAGTATCCAGTTACGGAGCCAGTATTCTGGAAACACCATATATTTT; cdr3_aa: CASSIQLRSQYSGNTIYF
v_call: TRBV14; d_call: NA; j_call: TRBJ1-6; clone_size: NA; cdr3_nt: TGTGCCAGCAGCCCCTCCAGGGGAATTCTCGGTTCACCCCTCCACTTT; cdr3_aa: CASSPSRGILGSPLHF
v_call: TRBV4-3; d_call: TRBD1; j_call: TRBJ2-5; clone_size: NA; cdr3_nt: TGCGCCAGCAGCCAAGACGGGGTTGGGACAGTCCAAGAGACCCAGTACTTC; cdr3_aa: CASSQDGVGTVQETQYF
v_call: TRBV6-1; d_call: NA; j_call: TRBJ2-2; clone_size: once; cdr3_nt: TGTGCCAGCAGTGAATCACACAGGCGGAACACCGGGGAGCTGTTTTTT; cdr3_aa: CASSESHRRNTGELFF
v_call: TRBV19; d_call: TRBD1; j_call: TRBJ2-5; clone_size: NA; cdr3_nt: TGTGCCAGTAGTAACCCCTCGGGACAGGGAAAGAGTGGGGAGACCCAGTACTTC; cdr3_aa: CASSNPSGQGKSGETQYF
v_call: TRBV11-3; d_call: TRBD1; j_call: TRBJ1-2; clone_size: once; cdr3_nt: TGTGCCAGCAGCTTTTCGGGACAGGGGCATGGCTACACCTTC; cdr3_aa: CASSFSGQGHGYTF
v_call: TRBV7-2; d_call: NA; j_call: TRBJ1-1; clone_size: NA; cdr3_nt: TGTGCCAGCAGCTTAAGCCCCTCGAACACTGAAGCTTTCTTT; cdr3_aa: CASSLSPSNTEAFF
v_call: TRBV19; d_call: TRBD2; j_call: TRBJ2-1; clone_size: NA; cdr3_nt: TGTGCCAGTAGTGTCAATAGCGGGGGGGGCTACAATGAGCAGTTCTTC; cdr3_aa: CASSVNSGGGYNEQFF
v_call: TRBV9; d_call: NA; j_call: TRBJ2-2; clone_size: NA; cdr3_nt: TGTGCCAGCAGCGTTGCGGGGAACACCGGGGAGCTGTTTTTT; cdr3_aa: CASSVAGNTGELFF